Below, 28 T cell receptor beta chains from the same sample are listed, as sequenced in a study of cytomegalovirus exposure and HLA in healthy donors. It was with 60 Vbeta and 13 Jbeta primers that the PCR ran. Here immunoSEQ multiplex PCR was the method, and the copy in TCRdb shows in-frame clones only, minus some. The repertoire holds approximately 100,000 clones, roughly 75% seen once, with under 5.5% in the top ten. Sequencing was carried out using PBMCs. Receptors originate from a young woman in good health and CMV-seropositive.

The chain is built from TRBV27 and TRBJ1-2; perhaps TRBD1 as D (6 bases). CDR1 and CDR2 (germline): MNHEY, SMNVEV (reference sequence). Trimming pared 8 bases from V and 5 bases from J, leaving 21 bases between. CDR3 size: 15 residues. The CDR3 spells CASSKASTGLYGYTF. The DNA of the CDR3 is TGTGCCAGCTCTAAGGCGTCGACAGGTTTATATGGCTACACCTTC.

V and J are TRBV30 and TRBJ1-4; D gene unclear. The CDR3 runs to 11 residues. Trimming took off 5 bases at V and 12 bases at J, with 13 bases between the two ends. Germline V gene sequence: CDR1 GTSNPN, CDR2 SVGIG (reference sequence). The CDR3 loop is CAWSSGYELFF. CDR3 bases: TGTGCCTGGTCGTCGGGGTATGAACTGTTTTTT.

This clone appeared many times. The chain links TRBV7-2 to TRBJ2-2; 7 bases align to TRBD2. The V and J ends lost 5 bases and 1 base, in that order; junction bases with no gene match: 4. Germline V CDR1 and CDR2: SGHTA, FQGNSA. This CDR3 spans 15 amino acids. CDR3 nucleotides: TGTGCCAGCAGCAGCCGGACTAGGAACACCGGGGAGCTGTTTTTT. Translating gives CASSSRTRNTGELFF.

V usage is TRBV10-3 and J usage is TRBJ2-2, with TRBD1 matching over 7 bases. CDR1 and CDR2 from the germline V gene are ENHRY and SYGVKD. After removal of 7 bases from V and 5 bases from J, the junction contained 7 bases not matched to a gene. The CDR3 has 14 amino acids. CDR3 sequence: CAITPRQGTGELFF. CDR3 bases: TGTGCCATCACGCCCCGACAGGGTACCGGGGAGCTGTTTTTT.

The J gene is TRBJ2-7, the V gene TRBV7-9; 7 nucleotides align to TRBD2. The germline V gene encodes CDR1 SEHNR and CDR2 FQNEAQ (reference sequence). There are 14 residues in the CDR3. V shed 5 bases and J 6 bases; nucleotides not matched to a gene: 10. CDR3: CASSPGTTSAEQYF. CDR3 nucleotide sequence: TGTGCCAGCAGCCCCGGGACTACGTCCGCCGAGCAGTACTTC. Using reference TRBV7-9 and TRBJ2-7 for the parts outside the CDR3, the full variable domain is DTGVSQNPRHKITKRGQNVTFRCDPISEHNRLYWYRQTLGQGPEFLTYFQNEAQLEKSRLLSDRFSAERPKGSFSTLEIQRTEQGDSAMYLCASSPGTTSAEQYFGPGTRLTVT.

CDR3 sequence: CATSTGVRNQPQHF. The CDR3 DNA reads as TGTGCCACCAGCACAGGGGTCCGTAATCAGCCCCAGCATTTT. The gene calls are TRBV15 and TRBJ1-5; D may be TRBD1 (6 bases). V was shortened by 4 bases and J by 4 bases, with 11 bases between the two germline ends. The CDR3 contains 14 residues. Germline V CDR1 and CDR2: LNHNV, YYDKDF (reference sequence).

V gene TRBV5-1 combines with J gene TRBJ2-5; D is perhaps TRBD2 (7 bases). The CDR3 covers 16 residues. V was pared by 4 bases and J by 5 bases, with 21 bases between. From germline, CDR1 is SGHRS and CDR2 YFSETQ. The CDR3 bases are TGCGCCAGCAGCCCGTTTCCGGGGCGGGGGCGGGAGACCCAGTACTTC. Encoded protein: CASSPFPGRGRETQYF.

The rearrangement uses TRBV25-1 and TRBJ1-6; D call uncertain. Germline lookup yields CDR1 MGHDK and CDR2 SYGVNS. This CDR3 is 13 amino acids long. V lost 2 bases and J 10 bases, leaving 9 bases between the germline ends. The CDR3 coding sequence is TGTGCCAGCAGTGAACAGGCTCGGTCACCCCTCCACTTT. This codes for CASSEQARSPLHF. Full variable domain (missing parts from reference TRBV25-1 and TRBJ1-6): EADIYQTPRYLVIGTGKKITLECSQTMGHDKMYWYQQDPGMELHLIHYSYGVNSTEKGDLSSESTVSRIRTEHFPLTLESARPSHTSQYLCASSEQARSPLHFGNGTRLTVT.

V usage is TRBV6-5 and J usage is TRBJ1-2; 7 bases match TRBD1. Germline V gene lookup returns CDR1 MNHEY and CDR2 SVGAGI. The V and J ends lost 2 bases and 3 bases, in that order; junction bases with no gene match: 0. This CDR3 region has 13 residues. The CDR3 coding sequence is TGTGCCAGCAGTTACCAGGGGGACTATGGCTACACCTTC. Encoded protein: CASSYQGDYGYTF.

The chain employs TRBV27 and TRBJ2-5; TRBD1 matches at 7 bases. The CDR3 runs to 14 residues. V lost 5 bases, J lost 11 bases, and 14 bases stayed unmatched. Germline V gives CDR1 MNHEY, CDR2 SMNVEV (reference sequence). The CDR3 loop is CASSTSGQTKEQYF. CDR3 in DNA: TGTGCCAGCAGTACCTCGGGACAGACAAAAGAGCAGTACTTC.

The chain recombines TRBV7-9 with TRBJ2-7; TRBD1 agrees at 8 bases. Germline CDR1 and CDR2: SEHNR and FQNEAQ (reference sequence). The ends lost 4 bases at V and 0 bases at J; junction bases unmatched: 14. This CDR3 contains 18 residues. CDR3 sequence: CASSSPRDRPLGSYEQYF. The CDR3 DNA reads TGTGCCAGCAGCTCCCCCCGGGACAGGCCTCTAGGCTCCTACGAGCAGTACTTC.

This clone was detected once. V and J are TRBV10-3 and TRBJ1-5; 12 nucleotides match TRBD1. J was trimmed by 3 bases and V by 10 bases; bases with no gene match: 10. The germline V gene encodes CDR1 ENHRY and CDR2 SYGVKD. The CDR3 contains 16 residues. CDR3 sequence reads: CATTPGQGANNQPQHF. The CDR3 region has the DNA TGTGCCACCACCCCGGGACAGGGGGCTAACAATCAGCCCCAGCATTTT.

The gene calls are TRBV28 and TRBJ1-3; D perhaps matches TRBD1 (6 bases). Trimming took off 5 bases at V and 4 bases at J, with 12 bases between the two ends. This CDR3 is 14 amino acids long. Per germline, CDR1 MDHEN and CDR2 SYDVKM. This chain's CDR3 is CASSPTGRGNTIYF. The CDR3 nucleotides are TGTGCCAGCAGTCCAACAGGGAGAGGAAACACCATATATTTT.

The chain couples TRBV4-3 to TRBJ2-1, with TRBD2 matching over 10 bases. V lost 1 base to trimming and J lost 6 bases; unmatched junction nucleotides: 3. The CDR3 spans 15 residues. Germline CDR1 is LGHNA and CDR2 is YSLEER. The CDR3 loop reads CASSQGSSGSNEQFF. The CDR3, as DNA: TGCGCCAGCAGCCAAGGGTCTAGCGGGAGCAATGAGCAGTTCTTC.

The chain employs TRBV25-1 and TRBJ2-1; D not resolved. Germline CDR1 is MGHDK and CDR2 is SYGVNS. The CDR3 covers 13 residues. Trimming stripped 1 base from V and 3 bases from J, with 4 bases between. The CDR3 is CASSELNYNEQFF. In DNA form, the CDR3 reads TGTGCCAGCAGTGAATTAAACTACAATGAGCAGTTCTTC. Filled out from reference TRBV25-1 and TRBJ2-1, the complete variable domain reads EADIYQTPRYLVIGTGKKITLECSQTMGHDKMYWYQQDPGMELHLIHYSYGVNSTEKGDLSSESTVSRIRTEHFPLTLESARPSHTSQYLCASSELNYNEQFFGPGTRLTVL.

V and J are TRBV7-3 and TRBJ1-6; D gene ambiguous. The CDR3 sequence is 17 residues long. Germline-derived CDR1 and CDR2 are SGHTA and FQGTGA. Trimming stripped 8 bases from V and 4 bases from J, with 21 bases between. The chain's CDR3 is CASQRPLNSEYNSPLHF. Written as DNA, the CDR3 is TGTGCCAGCCAAAGACCCCTAAACAGTGAATATAATTCACCCCTCCACTTT.

In this sample, this clone turned up once. The V gene is TRBV13, the J gene TRBJ2-4; D is undetermined. V shed 1 base and J shed 0 bases, with 10 bases lying between them. This CDR3 spans 16 amino acids. The germline gives CDR1 PRHDT, CDR2 FYEKMQ (reference sequence). The CDR3 spells CASSLEGRLAKNIQYF. CDR3 in DNA: TGTGCCAGCAGCTTAGAAGGCAGGCTAGCCAAAAACATTCAGTACTTC.

V usage is TRBV7-9 and J usage is TRBJ2-7; perhaps TRBD2 as D (7 bases). Trimming left V 4 bases short and J 2 bases short, with 15 bases between. Per the germline V gene, CDR1 is SEHNR and CDR2 is FQNEAQ (reference sequence). The CDR3 consists of 15 residues. As DNA, the CDR3 is TGTGCCAGCAGCTCCACGGGGGGCGGAACCTACGAGCAGTACTTC. It specifies CASSSTGGGTYEQYF.

The chain employs TRBV29-1 and TRBJ2-6; D not resolved. In germline, CDR1 is SQVTM, CDR2 ANQGSEA. The V and J ends lost 5 bases and 1 base respectively, with 9 bases between them. The CDR3 has 14 amino acids. CDR3 nucleotide sequence: TGCAGCGTTTTCTCCCTTTCTGGGGCCAACGTCCTGACTTTC. Protein sequence: CSVFSLSGANVLTF.

The chain carries TRBV4-3 and TRBJ2-7; 10 nucleotides line up with TRBD2. The CDR3 has 16 residues. The V gene's germline CDR1 is LGHNA and CDR2 YSLEER. The V gene end was trimmed by 0 bases and the J gene end by 3 bases; junction bases not matched to a gene: 5. CDR3 DNA sequence: TGCGCCAGCAGCCAAGACTCGCTAGCGGGGGACTACGAGCAGTACTTC. Translation: CASSQDSLAGDYEQYF.

This clone was seen a handful of times. This chain uses TRBV6-5 with TRBJ1-2; D is ambiguous. Germline V gene sequence: CDR1 MNHEY, CDR2 SVGAGI. This CDR3 region has 13 residues. V lost 2 bases and J lost 6, with 10 bases in between. The CDR3 sequence is CASSYEGRDGYTF. Here the CDR3 DNA reads TGTGCCAGCAGTTACGAGGGTAGGGATGGCTACACCTTC.

The chain carries TRBV5-5 and TRBJ2-3; 7 bases map to TRBD2. The CDR3 length is 15 residues. Germline CDR1 reads SGHKS; CDR2 reads YYEKEE (reference sequence). Trimming cost V 1 base and J 2 bases; bases outside gene matches: 4. The chain's CDR3 is CASSLWGGNTDTQYF. The CDR3, as DNA: TGTGCCAGCAGCTTGTGGGGGGGGAACACAGATACGCAGTATTTT.

The CDR3 nucleotides are TGTGCCAGCAGCTTAGGTGGGCCCATGAACACTGAAGCTTTCTTT. Protein product: CASSLGGPMNTEAFF. The chain carries TRBV11-2 and TRBJ1-1; D not certain. CDR3 length equals 15 residues. Trimming removed 1 base from V and 0 bases from J, with 9 bases in between. Germline CDR1 is SGHAT and CDR2 is FQNNGV.

The gene calls are TRBV2 and TRBJ2-7, with D maybe TRBD1 (7 bases). The V and J ends lost 3 bases and 4 bases respectively, with 13 bases between them. Germline V CDR1 and CDR2: SNHLY, FYNNEI. The CDR3 has 14 amino acids. Here the CDR3 DNA reads TGTGCCAGCAGTGAGTCGACAGGGACTTACGAGCAGTACTTC. It yields the protein CASSESTGTYEQYF.

The chain couples TRBV5-1 to TRBJ2-5; maybe TRBD2 (6 bases). V lost 3 bases and J lost 2, with 14 bases in between. This CDR3 has 15 residues. Germline assignment: CDR1 SGHRS and CDR2 YFSETQ. The CDR3, as DNA: TGCGCCAGCAGCTCGGGGACTTCTGCTCAAGAGACCCAGTACTTC. This translates into CASSSGTSAQETQYF.

The CDR3 sequence: CASSPASGGYEQYF. The CDR3 nucleotides read TGTGCCAGCAGCCCGGCTAGCGGGGGCTACGAGCAGTACTTC. The chain recombines TRBV7-2 with TRBJ2-7; 10 positions agree with TRBD2. CDR1 SGHTA and CDR2 FQGNSA come from the germline V gene. The CDR3 has 14 residues. V shed 5 bases and J 3 bases; nucleotides not matched to a gene: 4.

This clone was recorded only once. The rearrangement links TRBV6-1 to TRBJ2-7; TRBD1 matches 8 bases. V lost 6 bases and J lost 2; bases outside the gene matches: 6. Germline CDR1 and CDR2: MNHNS and SASEGT. The CDR3 consists of 14 residues. CDR3: CASRLTGEPYEQYF. For the CDR3, the DNA is TGTGCCAGCAGGCTGACAGGGGAACCCTACGAGCAGTACTTC.

The chain has TRBV7-9 and TRBJ2-7, with a weak D call TRBD2 (7 bases). The V end was cut by 7 bases, the J end by 2 bases, with 24 bases between. The CDR3 is made up of 17 amino acids. Germline V gene sequence: CDR1 SEHNR, CDR2 FQNEAQ (reference sequence). This CDR3 is CASIGFPGGGPTYEQYF. CDR3 nucleotide sequence: TGTGCCAGCATCGGATTCCCTGGGGGGGGCCCCACCTACGAGCAGTACTTC.